This is a list of T cell receptor beta chains from one sample in a study of blood T cell repertoires in COVID-19. The data were produced by immunoSEQ multiplex PCR, yet TCRdb's version contains in-frame clones alone and is incomplete. This table has approximately 55,000 clones, around 90% appearing once. The source material was peripheral blood. The receptors derive from a man in his forties or fifties with active COVID-19. Each CDR3 is given with its conserved first and last residue. Each record gives: J gene, V gene, CDR3 protein.

j_call: TRBJ2-7
v_call: TRBV6-1
cdr3_aa: CASSDTGNEQYF

j_call: TRBJ2-1
v_call: TRBV14
cdr3_aa: CASSQDLGSYNEQFF

j_call: TRBJ2-1
v_call: TRBV12-3/TRBV12-4
cdr3_aa: CASSPGLEGFF

j_call: TRBJ1-5
v_call: TRBV5-8
cdr3_aa: CASSRGSNQPQHF

j_call: TRBJ2-5
v_call: TRBV18
cdr3_aa: CASSPRVVGETQYF

j_call: TRBJ1-3
v_call: TRBV11-2
cdr3_aa: CASSSVTYSGNTIYF

j_call: TRBJ1-1
v_call: TRBV11-2
cdr3_aa: CASSFEGRSTEAFF

j_call: TRBJ1-1
v_call: TRBV5-6
cdr3_aa: CASSRQGVSEAFF

j_call: TRBJ2-3
v_call: TRBV5-1
cdr3_aa: CASSLGTPTDTQYF

j_call: TRBJ2-2
v_call: TRBV7-8
cdr3_aa: CASSSTSGSPGELFF

j_call: TRBJ2-2
v_call: TRBV10-3
cdr3_aa: CAISEHADRGGDGELFF

j_call: TRBJ2-6
v_call: TRBV4-2
cdr3_aa: CASGLAGGRTGANVLTF

j_call: TRBJ1-1
v_call: TRBV6-5
cdr3_aa: CASSLGQNTEAFF

j_call: TRBJ1-1
v_call: TRBV9
cdr3_aa: CASSNRDRGSTEAFF

j_call: TRBJ1-4
v_call: TRBV11-2
cdr3_aa: CASSLFGGVEEKLFF

j_call: TRBJ1-4
v_call: TRBV5-1
cdr3_aa: CASSYYRGKDEKLFF

j_call: TRBJ2-7
v_call: TRBV4-2
cdr3_aa: CASSQGIQDSMLYF

j_call: TRBJ2-7
v_call: TRBV6-5
cdr3_aa: CASRGGTGDSYEQYF

j_call: TRBJ1-5
v_call: TRBV7-9
cdr3_aa: CASSFQGISNQPQHF

j_call: TRBJ2-7
v_call: TRBV9
cdr3_aa: CASSRGEWYEQYF

j_call: TRBJ1-5
v_call: TRBV19
cdr3_aa: CASRRQSNQPQHF

j_call: TRBJ1-2
v_call: TRBV6-5
cdr3_aa: CASSYSGTGVYGYTF

j_call: TRBJ2-2
v_call: TRBV6-6
cdr3_aa: CASSLGQGGTGELFF

j_call: TRBJ1-2
v_call: TRBV7-2
cdr3_aa: CASSLEGRDYPYTIDGYTF

j_call: TRBJ1-2
v_call: TRBV10-2
cdr3_aa: CASSFDRDNYGYTF

j_call: TRBJ2-3
v_call: TRBV10-3
cdr3_aa: CAISDRGQDTQYF

j_call: TRBJ2-7
v_call: TRBV5-1
cdr3_aa: CASSSQDPAGEEQYF

j_call: TRBJ2-1
v_call: TRBV27
cdr3_aa: CASSLLVGGTYNEQFF

j_call: TRBJ2-1
v_call: TRBV6-6
cdr3_aa: CASRIGRAGSNEQFF

j_call: TRBJ2-1
v_call: TRBV27
cdr3_aa: CASSYQTPVGGSAYNEQFF

j_call: TRBJ2-5
v_call: TRBV7-2
cdr3_aa: CASSSQPSRGGYETQYF

j_call: TRBJ2-1
v_call: TRBV5-1
cdr3_aa: CASSLHLAGSSYNEQFF

j_call: TRBJ1-4
v_call: TRBV19
cdr3_aa: CASMGPGDHRSSTEKLFF

j_call: TRBJ1-6
v_call: TRBV19
cdr3_aa: CASSLSGTGGYSPLHF

j_call: TRBJ2-2
v_call: TRBV5-5
cdr3_aa: CASSPTGQATGELFF

j_call: TRBJ2-5
v_call: TRBV3-1/TRBV3-2
cdr3_aa: CASSHRIDREPQYF

j_call: TRBJ1-6
v_call: TRBV25-1
cdr3_aa: CASSEGGTSSSALHF

j_call: TRBJ1-2
v_call: TRBV9
cdr3_aa: CASNLQGSRNYGYTF

j_call: TRBJ2-7
v_call: TRBV12-5
cdr3_aa: CASGSGGQAGEQYF

j_call: TRBJ1-3
v_call: TRBV5-4
cdr3_aa: CASSRTPGAGNTIYF

j_call: TRBJ1-2
v_call: TRBV14
cdr3_aa: CASSERGRGSYGYTF

j_call: TRBJ2-7
v_call: TRBV7-9
cdr3_aa: CASSLASRTDEQYF

j_call: TRBJ2-7
v_call: TRBV6-5
cdr3_aa: CASSWDRAYEQYF

j_call: TRBJ1-4
v_call: TRBV6-4
cdr3_aa: CASSPGQGHEKLFF

j_call: TRBJ2-3
v_call: TRBV19
cdr3_aa: CATVGQGADTQYF

j_call: TRBJ2-7
v_call: TRBV15
cdr3_aa: CATSTRQGAYEQYF

j_call: TRBJ2-1
v_call: TRBV18
cdr3_aa: CASSPALSSYNEQFF

j_call: TRBJ2-7
v_call: TRBV6-2/TRBV6-3
cdr3_aa: CASSYSFNEQYF

j_call: TRBJ1-3
v_call: TRBV30
cdr3_aa: CAWGYPTQQGLRGNTIYF

j_call: TRBJ2-1
v_call: TRBV29-1
cdr3_aa: CSVAPSGSYEQFF

j_call: TRBJ2-7
v_call: TRBV5-1
cdr3_aa: CASSRGGLYEQYF

j_call: TRBJ2-1
v_call: TRBV14
cdr3_aa: CASSHIAGQGDNEQFF

j_call: TRBJ2-1
v_call: TRBV25-1
cdr3_aa: CASSDSGSTMITEQFF

j_call: TRBJ1-6
v_call: TRBV5-5
cdr3_aa: CASSVDRGLSPLHF